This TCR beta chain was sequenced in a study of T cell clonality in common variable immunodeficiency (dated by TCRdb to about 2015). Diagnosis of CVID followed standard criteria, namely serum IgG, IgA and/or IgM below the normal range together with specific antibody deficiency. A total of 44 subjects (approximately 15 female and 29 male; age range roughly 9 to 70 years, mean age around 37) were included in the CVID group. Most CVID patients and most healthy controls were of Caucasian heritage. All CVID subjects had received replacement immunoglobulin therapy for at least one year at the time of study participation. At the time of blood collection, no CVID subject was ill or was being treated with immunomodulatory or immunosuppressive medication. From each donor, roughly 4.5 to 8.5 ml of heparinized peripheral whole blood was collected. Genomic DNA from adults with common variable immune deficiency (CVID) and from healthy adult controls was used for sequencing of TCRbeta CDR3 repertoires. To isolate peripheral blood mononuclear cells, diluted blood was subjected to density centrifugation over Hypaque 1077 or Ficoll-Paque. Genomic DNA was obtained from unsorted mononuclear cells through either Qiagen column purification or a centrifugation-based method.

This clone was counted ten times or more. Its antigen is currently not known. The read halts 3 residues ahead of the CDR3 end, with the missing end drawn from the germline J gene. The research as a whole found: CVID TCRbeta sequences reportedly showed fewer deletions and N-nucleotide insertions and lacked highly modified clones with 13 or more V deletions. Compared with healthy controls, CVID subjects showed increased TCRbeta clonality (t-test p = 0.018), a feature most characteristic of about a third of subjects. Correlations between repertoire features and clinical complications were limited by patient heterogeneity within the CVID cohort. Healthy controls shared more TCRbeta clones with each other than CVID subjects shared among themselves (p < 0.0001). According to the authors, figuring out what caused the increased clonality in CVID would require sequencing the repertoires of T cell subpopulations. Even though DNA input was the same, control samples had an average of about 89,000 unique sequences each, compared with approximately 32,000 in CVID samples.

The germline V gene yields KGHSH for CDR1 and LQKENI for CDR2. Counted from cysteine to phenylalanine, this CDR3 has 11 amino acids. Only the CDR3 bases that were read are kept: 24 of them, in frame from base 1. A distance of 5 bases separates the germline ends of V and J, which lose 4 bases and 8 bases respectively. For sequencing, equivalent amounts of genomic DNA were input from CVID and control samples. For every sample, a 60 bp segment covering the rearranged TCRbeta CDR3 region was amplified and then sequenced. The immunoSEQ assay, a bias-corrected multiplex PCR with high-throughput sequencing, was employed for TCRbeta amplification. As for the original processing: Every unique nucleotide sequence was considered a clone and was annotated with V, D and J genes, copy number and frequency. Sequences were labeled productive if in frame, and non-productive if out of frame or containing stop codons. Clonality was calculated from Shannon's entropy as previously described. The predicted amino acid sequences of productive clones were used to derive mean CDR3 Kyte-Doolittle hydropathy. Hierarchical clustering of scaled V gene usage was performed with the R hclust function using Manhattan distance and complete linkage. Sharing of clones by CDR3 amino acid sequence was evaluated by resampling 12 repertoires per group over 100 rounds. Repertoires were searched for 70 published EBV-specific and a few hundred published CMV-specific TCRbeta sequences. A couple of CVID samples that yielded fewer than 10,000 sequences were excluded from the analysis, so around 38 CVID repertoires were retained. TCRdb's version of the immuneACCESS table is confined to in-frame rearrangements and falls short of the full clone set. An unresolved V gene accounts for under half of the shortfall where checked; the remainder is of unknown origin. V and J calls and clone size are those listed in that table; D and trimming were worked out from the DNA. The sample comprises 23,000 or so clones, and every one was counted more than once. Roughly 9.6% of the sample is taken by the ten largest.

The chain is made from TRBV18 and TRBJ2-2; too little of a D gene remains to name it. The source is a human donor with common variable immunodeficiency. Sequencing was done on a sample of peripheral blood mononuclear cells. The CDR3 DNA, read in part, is TGTGCCAGCTCACTACTAGGGGAG. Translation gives CASSLLGE. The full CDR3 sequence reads CASSLLGELFF.